Each of the 28 T cell receptor beta chains below was sequenced from the same sample in a study of blood T cell repertoires in COVID-19. Data came from immunoSEQ multiplex PCR; TCRdb stores just in-frame clones and leaves some out. Here the sample spans 140,000 to 150,000 clones, 80% to 90% being singletons. Sequenced input: peripheral blood. Receptors were obtained from a woman in her fifties or sixties with active COVID-19.

The chain joins TRBV30 to TRBJ2-2; TRBD1 aligns across 7 bases. With V trimmed by 5 bases and J by 6 bases, 18 bases remained unmatched. This CDR3 spans 17 amino acids. Per the germline V gene, CDR1 is GTSNPN and CDR2 is SVGIG (reference sequence). The CDR3 DNA sequence: TGTGCCTGGTCCCCCCCCCGACAGGGTTCTGTAGCCGGGGAGCTGTTTTTT. It translates to CAWSPPRQGSVAGELFF.

The J gene is TRBJ1-4, the V gene TRBV5-1; D may be TRBD1 (5 bases). This CDR3 region has 16 residues. Trimming stripped 0 bases from V and 7 bases from J, with 16 bases between. From germline, CDR1 is SGHRS and CDR2 YFSETQ. CDR3 nucleotides: TGCGCCAGCAGCTTGGTCCCAACCGGGAGGGGTGAAAAACTGTTTTTT. Encoded protein: CASSLVPTGRGEKLFF.

The rearrangement links TRBV4-1 to TRBJ2-5, with TRBD1 as a possible D gene (5 bases). The CDR3 is 17 amino acids. Germline lookup yields CDR1 MGHRA and CDR2 YSYEKL. Trimming shortened V by 0 bases and J by 5 bases, and 19 bases separated the two germline ends. The CDR3 nucleotides are TGCGCCAGCAGCCAAGATCTGTTCAGGGTGGAGTCGGAGACCCAGTACTTC. This codes for CASSQDLFRVESETQYF.

The V call is TRBV19, the J call TRBJ1-1, with 7 bases fitting TRBD1. Per the germline V gene, CDR1 is LNHDA and CDR2 is SQIVND (reference sequence). V lost 5 bases, J lost 4 bases, and 16 bases stayed unmatched. The CDR3 extends over 17 amino acids. The CDR3 loop reads CASSSRQGLGFGTEAFF. The CDR3 DNA is TGTGCCAGTAGTTCACGACAGGGATTGGGTTTCGGCACTGAAGCTTTCTTT. Filled out from reference TRBV19 and TRBJ1-1, the complete variable domain reads DGGITQSPKYLFRKEGQNVTLSCEQNLNHDAMYWYRQDPGQGLRLIYYSQIVNDFQKGDIAEGYSVSREKKESFPLTVTSAQKNPTAFYLCASSSRQGLGFGTEAFFGQGTRLTVV.

The rearrangement uses TRBV27 and TRBJ1-1, with D tentatively TRBD1 (5 bases). The germline CDR1 and CDR2 sequences are MNHEY and SMNVEV (reference sequence). The CDR3 is 14 residues long. V lost 1 base to trimming and J lost 8 bases, with 14 bases between them. The CDR3 reads CASSLWGRDSEAFF. In nucleotides, the CDR3 is TGTGCCAGCAGTTTATGGGGCCGCGACAGCGAAGCTTTCTTT.

This rearrangement joins TRBV6-6 to TRBJ2-3; 12 bases align to TRBD2. The CDR3 runs to 19 residues. V gave up 5 bases and J gave up 0 bases; unmatched junction bases: 12. CDR1 and CDR2 from the germline V gene are MNHNY and SVGAGI (reference sequence). The CDR3 DNA follows: TGTGCCAGCAGTCCCCAGACTAGCGGGAGAGTTCGGAGCACAGATACGCAGTATTTT. Translated: CASSPQTSGRVRSTDTQYF.

V and J are TRBV6-5 and TRBJ1-6; D is possibly TRBD1 (6 bases). V was shortened by 3 bases and J by 9 bases, with 15 bases between the two germline ends. The V gene's germline CDR1 is MNHEY and CDR2 SVGAGI. The CDR3 contains 15 residues. The CDR3 loop reads CASSYLPGESSPLHF. In DNA, the CDR3 is TGTGCCAGCAGTTATCTTCCAGGGGAGTCTTCACCCCTCCACTTT.

The rearrangement joins TRBV4-1 to TRBJ2-1; perhaps TRBD2 as D (6 bases). The germline V gene has CDR1 MGHRA and CDR2 YSYEKL. Trimming stripped 1 base from V and 4 bases from J, with 11 bases between. CDR3 length: 15 amino acids. The CDR3 loop is CASSQGLGTYNEQFF. In DNA, the CDR3 is TGCGCCAGCAGCCAAGGTCTCGGGACTTACAATGAGCAGTTCTTC.

The genes are TRBV19 and TRBJ2-5; TRBD2 might be the D (6 bases). The CDR3 covers 12 residues. Germline assignment: CDR1 LNHDA and CDR2 SQIVND (reference sequence). Between the trimmed V and J ends, which lost 6 bases and 5 bases, there was a span of 10 bases. CDR3 bases: TGTGCCAGTAGCCGGAGGGCGGAGACCCAGTACTTC. Translating it yields CASSRRAETQYF.

This rearrangement joins TRBV5-8 to TRBJ2-7; possible D gene TRBD2, 6 bases. The V end lost 4 bases, the J end lost 3 bases, and 14 bases lay between the germline ends. The CDR3 totals 14 residues. Germline V gene data show CDR1 as SGHTS and CDR2 as YDEGEE. In nucleotides, the CDR3 is TGTGCCAGCAGCCTCGGGGGTCTCTACTACGAGCAGTACTTC. This translates into CASSLGGLYYEQYF.

This sequence joins TRBV6-5 and TRBJ2-5; 9 nucleotides align to TRBD2. CDR3 length: 15 amino acids. V lost 6 bases to trimming and J lost 5 bases; unmatched junction nucleotides: 10. Germline CDR1 is MNHEY and CDR2 is SVGAGI. The CDR3 protein is CASSNTGTSRETQYF. CDR3 coding DNA: TGTGCCAGCAGCAATACCGGGACTAGCCGGGAGACCCAGTACTTC.

This clone was picked up one time. This rearrangement joins TRBV27 to TRBJ2-7, with TRBD1 matching 10 bases. This CDR3 contains 14 residues. CDR1 and CDR2 (germline): MNHEY, SMNVEV (reference sequence). V shed 5 bases and J 2 bases; nucleotides not matched to a gene: 3. CDR3 amino acids: CASSLGTGAYEQYF. The DNA for the CDR3 is TGTGCCAGCAGTCTGGGGACAGGGGCCTACGAGCAGTACTTC.

V and J are TRBV28 and TRBJ2-7, with 11 bases identical to TRBD2. The CDR3 contains 18 residues. The V gene's germline CDR1 is MDHEN and CDR2 SYDVKM. The trim removed 5 bases at V and 7 bases at J, leaving 19 bases unmatched. CDR3 region: CASSLRRLSGRATGEQYF. In nucleotides, the CDR3 is TGTGCCAGCAGTCTCCGCCGTCTTAGCGGGAGGGCCACGGGTGAGCAGTACTTC. Complete variable domain (other parts from reference TRBV28 and TRBJ2-7): DVKVTQSSRYLVKRTGEKVFLECVQDMDHENMFWYRQDPGLGLRLIYFSYDVKMKEKGDIPEGYSVSREKKERFSLILESASTNQTSMYLCASSLRRLSGRATGEQYFGPGTRLTVT.

This chain joins TRBV5-1 and TRBJ2-1; 7 bases are shared with TRBD2. V shed 2 bases, J shed 0 bases, and the junction held 14 bases outside the gene matches. The CDR3 is 19 residues long. Per the germline V gene, CDR1 is SGHRS and CDR2 is YFSETQ. The DNA of the CDR3 is TGCGCCAGCAGCTTTAGGGCGGGAGACCACCAGAGCTCCTACAATGAGCAGTTCTTC. Translating gives CASSFRAGDHQSSYNEQFF.

The chain joins TRBV29-1 to TRBJ1-4, with 12 bases that match TRBD1. Losses at the gene ends were 7 bases for V and 8 bases for J; bases not matched to a gene: 8. This CDR3 is 14 amino acids long. Germline V lookup: CDR1 SQVTM, CDR2 ANQGSEA. This CDR3 reads CSGGTGGVGEKLFF. In nucleotides, the CDR3 is TGCAGCGGGGGGACAGGGGGCGTGGGAGAAAAACTGTTTTTT.

The chain combines TRBV15 with TRBJ1-5; 9 bases map to TRBD1. Trimming removed 1 base from V and 2 bases from J; junction bases left unmatched: 3. Germline CDR1 LNHNV, CDR2 YYDKDF (reference sequence). The CDR3 runs 16 residues. CDR3 bases: TGTGCCACCAGCAGAGGACAGGGGGGGGGCAATCAGCCCCAGCATTTT. This sequence encodes CATSRGQGGGNQPQHF.

The CDR3 loop is CASSPRDTPGDYGYTF. In nucleotides, the CDR3 is TGTGCCAGCAGCCCCCGGGACACTCCCGGGGACTATGGCTACACCTTC. The rearrangement joins TRBV7-2 to TRBJ1-2; weak D call: TRBD1 (6 bases). CDR3 length: 16 amino acids. Trimming removed 5 bases at V and 3 bases at J, with 19 bases between. The germline CDR1 and CDR2 sequences are SGHTA and FQGNSA.

The V call is TRBV6-5, the J call TRBJ2-1; TRBD1 matches at 7 bases. This CDR3 spans 13 amino acids. Germline V gives CDR1 MNHEY, CDR2 SVGAGI. The trim removed 5 bases at V and 10 bases at J, leaving 8 bases unmatched. CDR3 sequence (DNA): TGTGCCAGCAGTCCCGCAGGGGGACGGGAGCAGTTCTTC. It encodes CASSPAGGREQFF.

The chain has TRBV28 and TRBJ1-3, with 9 nucleotides matching TRBD1. Unmatched junction bases numbered 12, after V lost 4 bases and J lost 8 bases. The CDR3 has 16 amino acids. Germline CDR1 is MDHEN and CDR2 is SYDVKM. The CDR3 nucleotides are TGTGCCAGCAGTTCCTACAGGGGGCTGTTTGTTGACACCATATATTTT. Translation gives CASSSYRGLFVDTIYF.

The table lists this clone with a count of one. The genes are TRBV19 and TRBJ2-2; 12 bases agree with TRBD2. The V gene's germline CDR1 is LNHDA and CDR2 SQIVND (reference sequence). This CDR3 comprises 14 residues. With V trimmed by 10 bases and J by 5 bases, 5 bases remained unmatched. The CDR3 DNA sequence: TGTGCCACCACGGGACTAGCGGGTACCGGGGAGCTGTTTTTT. It encodes CATTGLAGTGELFF.

DNA of the CDR3: TGTGCCAGCAGCTCCCGACAGGACCCGAACACTGAAGCTTTCTTT. As protein: CASSSRQDPNTEAFF. The rearrangement uses TRBV7-2 and TRBJ1-1; D might be TRBD1 (6 bases). Trimming pared 4 bases from V and 1 base from J, leaving 13 bases between. This CDR3 spans 15 amino acids. CDR1 and CDR2 from the germline V gene are SGHTA and FQGNSA.

The chain combines TRBV7-9 with TRBJ1-1; 7 bases are shared with TRBD1. This CDR3 is 15 amino acids long. With 4 bases clipped from V and 2 bases from J, the junction kept 7 bases outside the gene matches. CDR1 SEHNR and CDR2 FQNEAQ come from the germline V gene (reference sequence). CDR3: CASSSQGQVNTEAFF. The CDR3 DNA sequence: TGTGCCAGCAGCTCCCAAGGACAGGTTAACACTGAAGCTTTCTTT.

CDR3 region: CASSPLEIAGVVNEQFF. Here the CDR3 DNA reads TGTGCCAGCAGCCCGCTCGAAATAGCGGGAGTCGTAAATGAGCAGTTCTTC. The chain uses TRBV7-3 and TRBJ2-1; 9 positions match TRBD2. The CDR3 extends over 17 amino acids. Trimming removed 5 bases from V and 7 bases from J; junction bases left unmatched: 15. Germline V gene sequence: CDR1 SGHTA, CDR2 FQGTGA.

The rearrangement joins TRBV9 to TRBJ1-1, with D possibly being TRBD1 (5 bases). Germline V gene data show CDR1 as SGDLS and CDR2 as YYNGEE. Trimming removed 3 bases from V and 1 base from J, with 10 bases in between. This CDR3 is 14 amino acids long. The CDR3 DNA reads as TGTGCCAGCAGCGCGATGACAGAGAACACTGAAGCTTTCTTT. Its translation: CASSAMTENTEAFF.

The CDR3 region is CASSLGGRGSYEQYF. For the CDR3, the DNA is TGTGCCAGCAGCTTAGGCGGACGGGGCTCCTACGAGCAGTACTTC. This chain connects TRBV13 to TRBJ2-7; a possible D gene is TRBD2 (5 bases). V lost 0 bases and J 0 bases, leaving 9 bases between the germline ends. Germline V CDR1 and CDR2: PRHDT, FYEKMQ (reference sequence). This CDR3 spans 15 amino acids.

This chain links TRBV2 with TRBJ2-7; a weak D match, TRBD1 (5 bases). Germline CDR1 reads SNHLY; CDR2 reads FYNNEI. V gave up 6 bases and J gave up 8 bases, with 14 bases separating them. The CDR3 runs 12 residues. The CDR3 DNA is TGTGCCAGCAGCTGGGATCAGGGCCAGCAGTACTTC. Encoded protein: CASSWDQGQQYF.

This clone was seen a few times. The V call is TRBV5-1, the J call TRBJ1-4, with D perhaps TRBD1 (6 bases). The CDR3 length is 14 residues. In germline, CDR1 is SGHRS, CDR2 YFSETQ. The V and J ends lost 6 bases and 7 bases respectively, with 16 bases between them. The CDR3 region has the DNA TGCGCCAGCACCGCGGGCAAAGGGGGTGAAAAACTGTTTTTT. Protein: CASTAGKGGEKLFF. Looking up the rest from reference TRBV5-1 and TRBJ1-4 gives the full variable domain: KAGVTQTPRYLIKTRGQQVTLSCSPISGHRSVSWYQQTPGQGLQFLFEYFSETQRNKGNFPGRFSGRQFSNSRSEMNVSTLELGDSALYLCASTAGKGGEKLFFGSGTQLSVL.

The V and J genes are TRBV4-2 and TRBJ1-2; D gene uncertain. The V end was cut by 4 bases, the J end by 3 bases, with 12 bases between. CDR1 LGHNA and CDR2 YNFKEQ come from the germline V gene. The CDR3 is 14 residues long. For the CDR3, the DNA is TGTGCCAGCAGCCGCCTAGAGGGAGACTATGGCTACACCTTC. Encoded protein: CASSRLEGDYGYTF.